This is a list of T cell receptor beta chains from one sample in a study of OX40 agonist ivuxolimab in advanced cancers. Clones were read by immunoSEQ multiplex PCR, and TCRdb kept only the in-frame ones, dropping some. The table includes around 64,000 clones, around 82% detected once. This specimen consisted of CD4+ or CD8+ T cells sorted from blood, obtained in a trial of the OX40 agonist ivuxolimab. The receptor source for this set is an adult with an advanced solid tumor such as melanoma, head and neck, liver or kidney cancer. CDR3s include the opening cysteine and the closing phenylalanine or tryptophan. The D gene is left open where the match is weak. Size tells how often a clone was seen (once, few, many) or the class of an expanded clone, and some rows leave it out.

size	J	D	V	CDR3	DNA
.	TRBJ2-7	.	TRBV25-1	CASEPPEPYEQYF	TGTGCCAGCGAGCCCCCTGAACCCTACGAGCAGTACTTC
.	TRBJ2-7	TRBD1	TRBV14	CASSPTGGRYEQYF	TGTGCCAGCAGCCCGACAGGGGGCCGCTACGAGCAGTACTTC
few	TRBJ2-5	TRBD1	TRBV19	CASSIGLGQGLIETQYF	TGTGCCAGTAGTATAGGTCTTGGACAGGGGTTGATAGAGACCCAGTACTTC
.	TRBJ1-5	.	TRBV30	CAWSVPDRRNQPQHF	TGTGCCTGGAGTGTACCGGACAGACGCAATCAGCCCCAGCATTTT
.	TRBJ2-5	.	TRBV9	CASSGTGTPLETQYF	TGTGCCAGCAGCGGAACCGGGACACCCCTAGAGACCCAGTACTTC
.	TRBJ2-2	TRBD1	TRBV7-2	CASSLQGAGTGELFF	TGTGCCAGCAGCCTACAGGGGGCTGGGACCGGGGAGCTGTTTTTT
few	TRBJ1-2	.	TRBV7-2	CASSVRGANYGYTF	TGTGCCAGCAGCGTCAGGGGAGCTAACTATGGCTACACCTTC
.	TRBJ1-1	.	TRBV15	CATSRDVGFRSEAFF	TGTGCCACCAGCAGAGATGTGGGGTTCCGGTCTGAAGCTTTCTTT
.	TRBJ2-7	TRBD1	TRBV19	CASSTGGFSYEQYF	TGTGCCAGTAGTACAGGGGGATTCTCCTACGAGCAGTACTTC
.	TRBJ2-1	.	TRBV27	CASSPEGRLYNEQFF	TGTGCTAGCAGCCCGGAGGGGCGATTATACAATGAGCAGTTCTTC
.	TRBJ2-7	.	TRBV6-1	CASSEGTGLYEQYF	TGTGCCAGCAGTGAAGGAACAGGGCTCTACGAGCAGTACTTC
.	TRBJ1-5	.	TRBV7-2	CASSSTGNQPQHF	TGTGCCAGCAGCTCGACAGGAAATCAGCCCCAGCATTTT
.	TRBJ1-2	TRBD1	TRBV5-4	CASSLGGQNYGYTF	TGTGCCAGCAGCTTGGGGGGACAGAACTATGGCTACACCTTC
.	TRBJ1-5	.	TRBV30	CAWSVSPKQPQHF	TGTGCCTGGAGTGTGTCTCCAAAACAGCCCCAGCATTTT
.	TRBJ2-2	.	TRBV4-3	CASSQEPLDLIDTGELFF	TGCGCCAGCAGCCAAGAACCCTTGGACCTTATAGACACCGGGGAGCTGTTTTTT
.	TRBJ1-2	TRBD1	TRBV5-4	CASSWGQSEGYGYTF	TGTGCCAGCAGCTGGGGACAGTCAGAAGGCTATGGCTACACCTTC
.	TRBJ2-5	TRBD2	TRBV7-2	CASSFQAGEGETQYF	TGTGCCAGCAGCTTTCAAGCGGGGGAGGGAGAGACCCAGTACTTC
.	TRBJ2-7	.	TRBV28	CASSKKQKSTHEQYF	TGTGCCAGCAGTAAAAAACAAAAGAGTACCCACGAGCAGTACTTC
few	TRBJ2-3	.	TRBV7-8	CASSLYGSDTQYF	TGTGCCAGCAGCTTGTACGGCTCAGATACGCAGTATTTT
.	TRBJ1-6	.	TRBV4-3	CASSQEYNNSPLHF	TGCGCCAGCAGCCAAGAATACAATAATTCACCCCTCCACTTT
once	TRBJ2-1	TRBD2	TRBV5-1	CASSLGLAGGLNEQFF	TGCGCCAGCAGCTTGGGACTAGCGGGAGGGCTAAATGAGCAGTTCTTC
.	TRBJ2-2	.	TRBV28	CASSMTGVRELFF	TGTGCCAGCAGTATGACAGGTGTGAGGGAGCTGTTTTTT
.	TRBJ1-4	.	TRBV7-9	CASRGDREKLFF	TGTGCCAGCAGGGGGGACCGTGAAAAACTGTTTTTT
once	TRBJ2-5	.	TRBV7-2	CASSLGIGRPGTQYF	TGTGCCAGCAGCTTGGGAATCGGCAGACCGGGGACCCAGTACTTC
once	TRBJ2-7	.	TRBV6-5	CASSYSPGPTAYEQYF	TGTGCCAGCAGTTACTCTCCCGGCCCCACGGCCTACGAGCAGTACTTC
.	TRBJ2-2	TRBD2	TRBV9	CASSVGNLLSGRDTGELFF	TGTGCCAGCAGCGTAGGGAATTTATTATCAGGGAGGGACACCGGGGAGCTGTTTTTT
.	TRBJ2-7	.	TRBV6-6	CASSYLAAATYEQYF	TGTGCCAGCAGTTACTTGGCGGCAGCTACCTACGAGCAGTACTTC
.	TRBJ2-7	.	TRBV5-1	CASSFRDAYEQYF	TGCGCCAGCAGCTTCAGGGACGCCTACGAGCAGTACTTC
once	TRBJ2-2	.	TRBV7-3	CASSLNGPISANTGELFF	TGTGCCAGCAGCTTAAACGGCCCAATCAGCGCGAACACCGGGGAGCTGTTTTTT
once	TRBJ2-5	.	TRBV5-6	CASSLGLETQYF	TGTGCCAGCAGCTTAGGTTTAGAGACCCAGTACTTC
.	TRBJ2-7	.	TRBV28	CASSRGYEQYF	TGTGCCAGCAGTCGGGGCTACGAGCAGTACTTC
.	TRBJ2-5	TRBD2	TRBV5-4	CASRAEGTRKETQYF	TGTGCCAGCAGGGCGGAGGGGACTAGGAAAGAGACCCAGTACTTC
.	TRBJ1-1	.	TRBV5-6	CASSWTGTPNTEAFF	TGTGCCAGCAGCTGGACCGGGACGCCCAACACTGAAGCTTTCTTT
.	TRBJ1-1	.	TRBV19	CASSDRDRNTEAFF	TGTGCCAGTAGTGACCGCGACAGGAACACTGAAGCTTTCTTT
.	TRBJ2-7	.	TRBV5-4	CASSLEAASSYEQYF	TGTGCCAGCAGCTTGGAGGCAGCGAGCTCCTACGAGCAGTACTTC
.	TRBJ2-3	TRBD1	TRBV19	CASSRTGAATDTQYF	TGTGCCAGTAGCCGCACAGGGGCAGCAACTGATACGCAGTATTTT